This T cell receptor beta chain was observed in a study of T cells in Graves' hyperthyroidism and ophthalmopathy. Germline V lookup: CDR1 PRHDT, CDR2 FYEKMQ (reference sequence). The CDR3 extends over 15 amino acids. Deletions cut 1 base from V and 1 base from J, with 10 bases between. General observations from the study: Blood shared most expanded thyroid clonotypes above 0.001.

Researchers defined stable Graves' hyperthyroidism as no ophthalmopathy progression within 18 months. Regions amplified from RNA transcripts were the TCR beta CDR3 regions. During a first-round RT-PCR of the TCR CDR3, the HTBI primer set was used. MiXCR was run by TCRdb on the multiplex PCR reads, yielding one entry per CDR3 protein. The repertoire holds about 290,000 distinct CDR3 sequences, with approximately 13% as singletons. This clonotype was recorded a few times. What it recognizes is unknown. The specimen sequenced was blood. The source is a woman aged 40-49 years with Graves' hyperthyroidism. The rearrangement joins TRBV13 to TRBJ1-1; D is unresolved. The CDR3 loop is CASSLDLGQNTEAFF. The CDR3 DNA follows: TGTGCCAGCAGCTTAGACCTCGGGCAGAACACTGAAGCTTTCTTT.